What follows is one T cell receptor beta chain and its context. The data were taken from a study of blood T cell repertoires in COVID-19. Study-level information: Sources were T cells, B-cell-depleted T cells, or PBMCs; the material itself was cDNA or gDNA.

The CDR3 has 14 amino acids. The germline CDR1 and CDR2 sequences are MNHEY and SMNVEV (reference sequence). V was clipped by 3 bases and J by 8 bases; unmatched bases: 5. How the authors handled the data: Estimated nucleated cell counts came from reference gene primer amplification. The repertoire was sequenced with immunoSEQ multiplex PCR; TCRdb's copy has only in-frame clones and lacks some. V, J and clone size are those of that table, while D and trimming were read from the DNA. The table lists some 200,000 clones, about 88% of them singletons. The gene calls are TRBV27 and TRBJ1-2; 11 positions agree with TRBD1. The receptor was derived from a man in his fifties or sixties with COVID-19, enrolled during active disease. Source material: peripheral blood. The DNA of the CDR3 is TGTGCCAGCAGTTTCGGGACAGGGGGACTGGGCTACACCTTC. It is translated as CASSFGTGGLGYTF.